This T cell receptor beta chain was obtained from a study of blood T cells in healthy people across ages. Study-wide background: Template switching recovered approximately one barcoded beta molecule for every two T cells. Study-level points and caveats: The study found TCR beta diversity correlated strongly with naive T cell percentage.

The length of the CDR3 is 17 residues. The germline V gene encodes CDR1 MNHEY and CDR2 SVGEGT. Every donor gave about 9 milliliters of peripheral blood. Through a sample-barcoded 5' primer and a J-beta primer mix, a second PCR was run for about 6 to 12 cycles. TCRdb reprocessed the 5' RACE reads with MiXCR, giving one entry per CDR3 protein. The sample lists around 1,900,000 distinct CDR3 sequences, roughly two fifths seen once, with 20% to 25% in the top ten. About this clonotype itself: What it recognizes is unknown.

The sequence was collected from a human donor in good health. Sequences were obtained from blood. The chain uses TRBV6-2 or TRBV6-3 and TRBJ2-4; the D call may be TRBD1 or TRBD2 (5 bases each). The last part of the DNA fits TRBJ2-7 better; the J call may be wrong. CDR3 coding DNA: TGTGCCAGCAGTTCCGCACGCCAAGGATCGACGAGGGGCGAGCAGTACTTC. This gives the protein CASSSARQGSTRGEQYF.